The next 12 T cell receptor beta chains were all read from a single sample in a study of OX40 agonist ivuxolimab in advanced cancers. TCRdb's table, derived via immunoSEQ multiplex PCR, lists solely in-frame clones and lacks some. The sample shows 50,000 or so clones, around 89% of them seen only once. Sequencing was performed on CD4+ or CD8+ T cells sorted from blood, taken in a trial of the OX40 agonist ivuxolimab. The receptors here all came from an adult with an advanced solid tumor such as melanoma, head and neck, liver or kidney cancer.

The chain links TRBV19 to TRBJ2-3; TRBD2 aligns across 12 bases. The CDR3 has 15 amino acids. CDR1 and CDR2 from the germline V gene are LNHDA and SQIVND (reference sequence). The ends lost 3 bases at V and 6 bases at J; junction bases unmatched: 4. The CDR3 loop reads CASSILAGGLDTQYF. The CDR3 nucleotides are TGTGCCAGTAGTATTCTAGCGGGGGGGCTTGATACGCAGTATTTT.

The V and J genes are TRBV2 and TRBJ2-5, with TRBD1 identical over 8 bases. After removal of 4 bases from V and 5 bases from J, the junction contained 6 bases not matched to a gene. Per the germline V gene, CDR1 is SNHLY and CDR2 is FYNNEI. The CDR3 contains 14 residues. CDR3 nucleotide sequence: TGTGCCAGCAGTGTAACAGGGGGATTCGAGACCCAGTACTTC. Its protein product is CASSVTGGFETQYF.

V is TRBV27 and J is TRBJ2-7, with 7 bases lining up with TRBD1. V trimming: 5 bases; J trimming: 1 base; junction bases outside the gene matches: 8. The CDR3 sequence is 15 residues long. The V gene's germline CDR1 is MNHEY and CDR2 SMNVEV (reference sequence). The CDR3 is CASSGGQHWSYEQYF. In nucleotides, the CDR3 is TGTGCCAGCAGTGGGGGACAGCACTGGTCCTACGAGCAGTACTTC.

V is TRBV27 and J is TRBJ1-5; D not resolved. The length of the CDR3 is 16 residues. CDR1 is MNHEY and CDR2 is SMNVEV in the germline V gene (reference sequence). V lost 1 base and J 1 base, leaving 11 bases between the germline ends. The CDR3 DNA sequence: TGTGCCAGCAGTTTATATGGGCCTTCAAGCAATCAGCCCCAGCATTTT. Translated, it gives CASSLYGPSSNQPQHF.

The genes are TRBV12-5 and TRBJ2-5; D gene ambiguous. Looked up from germline, CDR1 is LGHNT and CDR2 is FRNRAP. V dropped 6 bases and J dropped 5 bases, with 7 bases sitting between them. This CDR3 is built from 11 residues. The CDR3 nucleotides are TGTGCTAGTGGCTACGGGGAGACCCAGTACTTC. Translated: CASGYGETQYF. Variable domain in full (rest from reference TRBV12-5 and TRBJ2-5): DARVTQTPRHKVTEMGQEVTMRCQPILGHNTVFWYRQTMMQGLELLAYFRNRAPLDDSGMPKDRFSAEMPDATLATLKIQPSEPRDSAVYFCASGYGETQYFGPGTRLLVL.

The chain combines TRBV2 with TRBJ2-7; 9 bases map to TRBD2. The germline CDR1 and CDR2 sequences are SNHLY and FYNNEI. V lost 7 bases and J lost 0; bases outside the gene matches: 10. The CDR3 runs to 16 residues. CDR3 in amino acids: CASTHSSGASSYEQYF. CDR3 coding DNA: TGTGCCAGCACCCACTCTAGCGGGGCGAGCTCCTACGAGCAGTACTTC.

By share, this clone counts as medium-sized (0.01 to 0.1%). The rearrangement links TRBV7-6 to TRBJ2-7; D not resolved. V lost 6 bases, J lost 5 bases, and 14 bases lay in between. There are 13 residues in the CDR3. Germline loops: CDR1 SGHVS, CDR2 FNYEAQ. CDR3 DNA sequence: TGTGCCAGCAGTAGTACGGCGGCGAACGAGCAGTACTTC. This gives the protein CASSSTAANEQYF.

The CDR3 bases are TGTGCCAGCAGCTGGGAAATACAAGAGACCCAGTACTTC. Its translation is CASSWEIQETQYF. This chain uses TRBV11-2 with TRBJ2-5; unclear D gene. The CDR3 consists of 13 residues. V lost 4 bases, J lost 2 bases, and 8 bases lay in between. The germline V gene has CDR1 SGHAT and CDR2 FQNNGV.

The chain couples TRBV9 to TRBJ2-3; the match to TRBD2 covers 8 bases. V dropped 4 bases and J dropped 4; count of bases not matched to a gene: 26. The CDR3 consists of 21 residues. Looked up from germline, CDR1 is SGDLS and CDR2 is YYNGEE. The CDR3 DNA is TGTGCCAGCAGCCCCCCGACCCGCGTAGCCCAAAGCGGGGGTGCGCCAGATACGCAGTATTTT. It translates to CASSPPTRVAQSGGAPDTQYF.

V usage is TRBV11-2 and J usage is TRBJ2-7, with D possibly being TRBD1 or TRBD2 (6 bases each). The germline V and J ends were trimmed by 1 base and 4 bases, with 8 bases remaining between them. The CDR3 totals 13 residues. CDR1 is SGHAT and CDR2 is FQNNGV in the germline V gene. The CDR3 nucleotides read TGTGCCAGCAGCTTAGGAGGGGGGTACGAGCAGTACTTC. Amino acid sequence: CASSLGGGYEQYF.

The V gene is TRBV7-6, the J gene TRBJ2-5; 9 bases line up with TRBD2. CDR1 is SGHVS and CDR2 is FNYEAQ in the germline V gene. Trimming cost V 5 bases and J 3 bases; bases outside gene matches: 10. The CDR3 has 16 residues. The CDR3 DNA follows: TGTGCCAGCAGCCTGGGGGTAGCGGGGGTCGAAGAGACCCAGTACTTC. Translation gives CASSLGVAGVEETQYF. The entire variable domain, with the rest obtained from reference TRBV7-6 and TRBJ2-5, is as follows: GAGVSQSPRYKVTKRGQDVALRCDPISGHVSLYWYRQALGQGPEFLTYFNYEAQQDKSGLPNDRFSAERPEGSISTLTIQRTEQRDSAMYRCASSLGVAGVEETQYFGPGTRLLVL.

There are a few counts of this clone. The chain joins TRBV2 to TRBJ1-6; 8 positions match TRBD1. In germline, CDR1 is SNHLY, CDR2 FYNNEI. The CDR3 consists of 15 residues. The trim removed 1 base at V and 4 bases at J, leaving 0 bases unmatched. The CDR3 protein is CASSEGTGYNSPLHF. The CDR3 bases are TGTGCCAGCAGTGAAGGGACAGGGTATAATTCACCCCTCCACTTT.